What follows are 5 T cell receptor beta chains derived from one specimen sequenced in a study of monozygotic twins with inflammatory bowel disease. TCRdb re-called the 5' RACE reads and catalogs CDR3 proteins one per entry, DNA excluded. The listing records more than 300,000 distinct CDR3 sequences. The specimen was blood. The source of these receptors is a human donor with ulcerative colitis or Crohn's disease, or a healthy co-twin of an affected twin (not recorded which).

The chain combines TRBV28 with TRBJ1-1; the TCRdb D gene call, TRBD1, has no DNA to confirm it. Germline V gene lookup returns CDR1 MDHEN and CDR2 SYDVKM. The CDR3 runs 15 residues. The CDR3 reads CASTPVRGLDTEAFF.

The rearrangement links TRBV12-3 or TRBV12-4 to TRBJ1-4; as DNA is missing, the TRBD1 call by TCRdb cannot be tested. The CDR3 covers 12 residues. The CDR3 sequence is CASRQGNEKLVF.

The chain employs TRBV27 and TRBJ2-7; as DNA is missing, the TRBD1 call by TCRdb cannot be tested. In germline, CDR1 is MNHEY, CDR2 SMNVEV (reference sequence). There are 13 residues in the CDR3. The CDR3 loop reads CASRGTGAYEQYF.

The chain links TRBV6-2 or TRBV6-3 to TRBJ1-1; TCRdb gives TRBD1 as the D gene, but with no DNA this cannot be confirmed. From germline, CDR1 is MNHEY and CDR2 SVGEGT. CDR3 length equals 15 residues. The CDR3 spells CASSPWRVTPYEAFF.

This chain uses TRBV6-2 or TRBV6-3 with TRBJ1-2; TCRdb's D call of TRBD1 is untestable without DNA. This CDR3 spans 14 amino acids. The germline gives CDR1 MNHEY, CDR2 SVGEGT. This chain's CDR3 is CASSYAQGYYGYTF.